Below are 27 T cell receptor beta chains sequenced from a single sample in a study of cytomegalovirus exposure and HLA in healthy donors. PCR used 60 Vbeta primers and 13 Jbeta primers. The method was immunoSEQ multiplex PCR; TCRdb's version includes in-frame clones alone and lacks a portion of them. The table has approximately 170,000 clones, roughly 80% seen once. The sample taken for sequencing was PBMCs. These receptors were obtained from a male donor in good health and CMV-seronegative.

The chain combines TRBV7-2 with TRBJ1-1, with D maybe TRBD1 (5 bases). The V and J ends lost 3 bases and 1 base respectively, with 12 bases between them. Germline assignment: CDR1 SGHTA and CDR2 FQGNSA. The CDR3 covers 15 residues. CDR3 coding DNA: TGTGCCAGCAGCTTGGGACTGACGACGAACACTGAAGCTTTCTTT. Translation gives CASSLGLTTNTEAFF.

The chain joins TRBV5-1 to TRBJ2-3; TRBD2 matches at 9 bases. V shed 1 base and J 4 bases; nucleotides not matched to a gene: 7. CDR3 size: 16 residues. Looked up from germline, CDR1 is SGHRS and CDR2 is YFSETQ. The CDR3 bases are TGCGCCAGCAGCTTGATCGCGGGGGGGCTCGCAGATACGCAGTATTTT. Its translation: CASSLIAGGLADTQYF. Variable domain in full (rest from reference TRBV5-1 and TRBJ2-3): KAGVTQTPRYLIKTRGQQVTLSCSPISGHRSVSWYQQTPGQGLQFLFEYFSETQRNKGNFPGRFSGRQFSNSRSEMNVSTLELGDSALYLCASSLIAGGLADTQYFGPGTRLTVL.

The chain carries TRBV9 and TRBJ2-2; D is perhaps TRBD1 (6 bases). V lost 4 bases, J lost 6 bases, and 13 bases lay in between. Looked up from germline, CDR1 is SGDLS and CDR2 is YYNGEE. This CDR3 has 14 residues. This CDR3 reads CASSPAGEPGELFF. The CDR3 DNA reads TGTGCCAGCAGCCCGGCAGGGGAGCCCGGGGAGCTGTTTTTT.

The chain employs TRBV5-4 and TRBJ2-7, with 9 bases lining up with TRBD1. This CDR3 region has 15 residues. V shed 4 bases, J shed 6 bases, and the junction held 11 bases outside the gene matches. CDR1 and CDR2 from the germline V gene are SGHNT and YYREEE (reference sequence). The CDR3 region is CASSPGQGGLGEQYF. The CDR3 nucleotides are TGTGCCAGCAGCCCGGGACAGGGAGGTCTTGGCGAGCAGTACTTC.

This chain uses TRBV7-2 with TRBJ2-5; D may be TRBD2 (6 bases). The DNA matches TRBJ2-7 better at its end, which makes the J call doubtful. Germline lookup yields CDR1 SGHTA and CDR2 FQGNSA. This CDR3 is 14 amino acids long. CDR3 protein: CASRPIRGSYEQYF. The CDR3 coding sequence is TGTGCCAGCAGACCCATTCGGGGGTCCTACGAGCAGTACTTC.

This clone was seen only once. The chain combines TRBV15 with TRBJ2-5, with 8 bases fitting TRBD1. Germline loops: CDR1 LNHNV, CDR2 YYDKDF (reference sequence). The CDR3 spans 16 residues. V lost 0 bases and J lost 4; bases outside the gene matches: 7. The CDR3 nucleotides are TGTGCCACCAGCAGAGATTCCCCGACAGGGGCAGAGACCCAGTACTTC. Its protein is CATSRDSPTGAETQYF.

The chain carries TRBV5-1 and TRBJ2-7, with TRBD1 matching over 7 bases. From germline, CDR1 is SGHRS and CDR2 YFSETQ. This CDR3 comprises 12 residues. Unmatched junction bases numbered 1, after V lost 3 bases and J lost 4 bases. The CDR3 protein is CASSWGQYEQYF. The CDR3 DNA reads TGCGCCAGCAGCTGGGGACAGTACGAGCAGTACTTC.

This clone was counted between two and nine times. The rearrangement uses TRBV19 and TRBJ1-1, with a tentative D call TRBD1 (6 bases). The CDR3 extends over 16 amino acids. Trimming cost V 3 bases and J 0 bases, with 14 bases left between them. Germline V CDR1 and CDR2: LNHDA, SQIVND (reference sequence). The CDR3 region has the DNA TGTGCCAGTAGTATTGGGTCGAGGGGGATGAACACTGAAGCTTTCTTT. Protein product: CASSIGSRGMNTEAFF.

The J gene is TRBJ1-3, the V gene TRBV18; D is unclear. The germline V gene encodes CDR1 KGHSH and CDR2 LQKENI. V shed 3 bases and J shed 9 bases, with 15 bases lying between them. The CDR3 totals 14 residues. This chain's CDR3 is CASSPGRNRGTIYF. The CDR3 DNA is TGTGCCAGCTCACCGGGCAGGAACCGTGGCACCATATATTTT. Filled out from reference TRBV18 and TRBJ1-3, the complete variable domain reads NAGVMQNPRHLVRRRGQEARLRCSPMKGHSHVYWYRQLPEEGLKFMVYLQKENIIDESGMPKERFSAEFPKEGPSILRIQQVVRGDSAAYFCASSPGRNRGTIYFGEGSWLTVV.

This clone appeared a few times. The V call is TRBV29-1, the J call TRBJ2-1, with TRBD1 matching over 8 bases. The CDR3 spans 16 residues. The trim removed 7 bases at V and 0 bases at J, leaving 11 bases unmatched. CDR1 and CDR2 from the germline V gene are SQVTM and ANQGSEA. The CDR3: CSGYLFGQGSYNEQFF. The CDR3 nucleotides read TGCAGCGGCTACCTTTTTGGACAGGGCTCCTACAATGAGCAGTTCTTC.

The V gene is TRBV4-3, the J gene TRBJ1-3; TRBD1 is a possible D gene (5 bases). Germline values: CDR1 LGHNA, CDR2 YSLEER. V lost 0 bases and J lost 6, with 15 bases in between. This CDR3 region has 16 residues. The CDR3 nucleotides are TGCGCCAGCAGCCAAGATTTTTCGGGGGTGGAAAACACCATATATTTT. Protein sequence: CASSQDFSGVENTIYF.

The chain uses TRBV7-9 and TRBJ1-4, with D uncertain. The CDR3 has 12 residues. Germline loops: CDR1 SEHNR, CDR2 FQNEAQ (reference sequence). Trimming took off 0 bases at V and 6 bases at J, with 2 bases between the two ends. CDR3 region: CASSLADEKLFF. The CDR3 bases are TGTGCCAGCAGCTTAGCCGATGAAAAACTGTTTTTT.

V and J are TRBV7-6 and TRBJ2-5, with D perhaps TRBD2 (6 bases). The length of the CDR3 is 14 residues. The V end was cut by 5 bases, the J end by 5 bases, with 15 bases between. Germline V gene sequence: CDR1 SGHVS, CDR2 FNYEAQ. The CDR3 DNA follows: TGTGCCAGCAGCCGTCTCCCGGGAGTGGAGACCCAGTACTTC. It yields the protein CASSRLPGVETQYF.

The chain recombines TRBV4-3 with TRBJ2-7, with D possibly matching TRBD1 (5 bases). The CDR3 is 14 amino acids. Looked up from germline, CDR1 is LGHNA and CDR2 is YSLEER. V was pared by 4 bases and J by 4 bases, with 14 bases between. The CDR3 is CASSPAGSAYEQYF. The CDR3, as DNA: TGCGCCAGCAGCCCAGCAGGGTCAGCATACGAGCAGTACTTC.

V is TRBV7-9 and J is TRBJ1-1, with a tentative D call TRBD1 (6 bases). This CDR3 is built from 14 residues. V lost 5 bases and J lost 3, with 13 bases in between. The germline V gene has CDR1 SEHNR and CDR2 FQNEAQ (reference sequence). The CDR3 is CASSRPEGDTEAFF. In nucleotides, the CDR3 is TGTGCCAGCAGCCGACCCGAGGGGGACACTGAAGCTTTCTTT.

This chain connects TRBV9 to TRBJ2-2; 10 bases line up with TRBD2. Germline-derived CDR1 and CDR2 are SGDLS and YYNGEE. The CDR3 has 17 amino acids. V shed 4 bases, J shed 2 bases, and the junction held 8 bases outside the gene matches. Here the CDR3 reads CASSLSSGGANTGELFF. CDR3 bases: TGTGCCAGCAGCCTATCGAGCGGGGGGGCCAACACCGGGGAGCTGTTTTTT. Drawing the rest from reference TRBV9 and TRBJ2-2, the complete variable domain is DSGVTQTPKHLITATGQRVTLRCSPRSGDLSVYWYQQSLDQGLQFLIQYYNGEERAKGNILERFSAQQFPDLHSELNLSSLELGDSALYFCASSLSSGGANTGELFFGEGSRLTVL.

V usage is TRBV29-1 and J usage is TRBJ1-2; TRBD1 might be the D (6 bases). This CDR3 is 12 amino acids long. Germline V gives CDR1 SQVTM, CDR2 ANQGSEA. Trimming took 5 bases from V and 5 from J, leaving 12 bases between them. The CDR3 DNA follows: TGCAGCGTTACAGGGAGGGGTTATGGCTACACCTTC. It specifies CSVTGRGYGYTF.

The rearrangement joins TRBV4-3 to TRBJ2-3, with 7 positions matching TRBD2. The CDR3 is made up of 18 amino acids. The V segment lost 0 bases and the J segment 6 bases; nucleotides outside the gene matches: 15. Looked up from germline, CDR1 is LGHNA and CDR2 is YSLEER. CDR3 sequence reads: CASSQDWVTTWGGDTQYF. In DNA, the CDR3 is TGCGCCAGCAGCCAAGATTGGGTGACTACTTGGGGGGGTGATACGCAGTATTTT.

This chain connects TRBV18 to TRBJ2-1; TRBD2 matches at 12 bases. With V trimmed by 3 bases and J by 1 base, 7 bases remained unmatched. Germline V gene data show CDR1 as KGHSH and CDR2 as LQKENI. The CDR3 length is 18 residues. The CDR3 reads CASSPGLAGAISYNEQFF. The DNA for the CDR3 is TGTGCCAGCTCACCGGGACTAGCGGGCGCCATTTCCTACAATGAGCAGTTCTTC.

The genes are TRBV6-5 and TRBJ1-1; 7 positions match TRBD1. CDR1 is MNHEY and CDR2 is SVGAGI in the germline V gene. V trimming: 6 bases; J trimming: 5 bases; junction bases outside the gene matches: 6. This CDR3 contains 13 residues. The DNA for the CDR3 is TGTGCCAGCAGGAAGGGACAGACAACTGAAGCTTTCTTT. Translated, it gives CASRKGQTTEAFF.

V and J are TRBV28 and TRBJ1-1, with D perhaps TRBD1 (5 bases). The CDR3 has 15 residues. Trimming pared 6 bases from V and 4 bases from J, leaving 18 bases between. CDR1 MDHEN and CDR2 SYDVKM come from the germline V gene. The CDR3 DNA reads TGTGCCAGCAGCGTTACTGGGGCGCCGTTCACTGAAGCTTTCTTT. It is translated as CASSVTGAPFTEAFF.

The V call is TRBV6-5, the J call TRBJ2-3, with TRBD2 matching over 15 bases. Trimming took 0 bases from V and 11 from J; bases not matched to a gene: 6. The CDR3 sequence is 16 residues long. Per the germline V gene, CDR1 is MNHEY and CDR2 is SVGAGI. CDR3 DNA sequence: TGTGCCAGCAGTTACTCCGGGACTAGCGGGGGGAACCTGCAGTATTTT. This sequence encodes CASSYSGTSGGNLQYF.

The V and J genes are TRBV6-5 and TRBJ1-5; 8 nucleotides agree with TRBD1. Per germline, CDR1 MNHEY and CDR2 SVGAGI. With V trimmed by 2 bases and J by 3 bases, 3 bases remained unmatched. The CDR3 extends over 15 amino acids. The CDR3 DNA reads as TGTGCCAGCAGTTACGGGACAGGACCCAATCAGCCCCAGCATTTT. As protein: CASSYGTGPNQPQHF.

CDR3 sequence (DNA): TGTGCCAGCAGTGAATCCCCTATACCGGGACAGGGGATCGGGGAGCTGTTTTTT. Translating gives CASSESPIPGQGIGELFF. The chain uses TRBV25-1 and TRBJ2-2, with 10 bases aligning to TRBD1. CDR1 and CDR2 from the germline V gene are MGHDK and SYGVNS. Trimming took 1 base from V and 7 from J; bases not matched to a gene: 12. The length of the CDR3 is 18 residues.

This clone showed up just once. The rearrangement uses TRBV13 and TRBJ2-5; 12 bases are shared with TRBD2. J gave up 7 bases and V 4 bases, and 13 bases lay outside the gene matches. This CDR3 has 17 residues. Germline-derived CDR1 and CDR2 are PRHDT and FYEKMQ (reference sequence). The CDR3 reads CASSSRASGGAFGTQYF. CDR3 sequence (DNA): TGTGCCAGCAGCTCCCGCGCTAGCGGGGGGGCTTTTGGGACCCAGTACTTC.

The V gene is TRBV2, the J gene TRBJ1-1; perhaps TRBD1 as D (6 bases). The CDR3 contains 15 residues. The germline V gene encodes CDR1 SNHLY and CDR2 FYNNEI. V was pared by 2 bases and J by 1 base, with 11 bases between. CDR3 sequence reads: CASSEIGQKNTEAFF. The CDR3 nucleotides are TGTGCCAGCAGTGAAATTGGACAGAAGAACACTGAAGCTTTCTTT.

The chain has TRBV27 and TRBJ1-1; maybe TRBD1 (5 bases). This CDR3 comprises 13 residues. CDR1 is MNHEY and CDR2 is SMNVEV in the germline V gene (reference sequence). The V and J ends lost 5 bases and 4 bases respectively, with 11 bases between them. CDR3 region: CASSARVGTEAFF. The CDR3 nucleotides are TGTGCCAGCAGTGCCAGGGTGGGCACTGAAGCTTTCTTT.